Listed below are T cell receptor beta chains from one sample, sequenced in a study of blood T cell repertoires in COVID-19. This table comes from immunoSEQ multiplex PCR, and its TCRdb copy is limited to in-frame clones, with some not included. The sample shows under 250,000 clones, about 91% of them seen only once. Sequencing used PBMCs or T cells enriched from blood (not recorded which). These receptors came from a young woman with acute COVID-19. Both conserved end residues are part of each CDR3.

j_call | cdr3_length | v_call | cdr3_aa
TRBJ2-3 | 16 | TRBV27 | CASSLVDRGLPDTQYF
TRBJ1-4 | 16 | TRBV9 | CASSVEPRQGYEKLFF
TRBJ1-1 | 11 | TRBV19 | CASSYFTEAFF
TRBJ1-1 | 14 | TRBV27 | CASSLPGEGAEAFF
TRBJ2-3 | 14 | TRBV27 | CASSLGSGQDTQYF
TRBJ1-4 | 14 | TRBV5-1 | CASSSGQGGEKLFF
TRBJ1-6 | 16 | TRBV5-1 | CASSLGTGRPNSPLHF
TRBJ2-6 | 16 | TRBV19 | CASSVRGDSGANVLTF
TRBJ2-7 | 12 | TRBV6-2/TRBV6-3 | CASSYANYEQYF
TRBJ1-6 | 14 | TRBV3-1/TRBV3-2 | CASSRQGGDSPLHF
TRBJ1-1 | 14 | TRBV9 | CASSPRGGDTEAFF
TRBJ1-5 | 15 | TRBV15 | CATSGNRASNQPQHF
TRBJ2-7 | 13 | TRBV12-3/TRBV12-4 | CASTATGVNEQYF
TRBJ1-1 | 18 | TRBV19 | CASSSLLGTGNVGPEAFF
TRBJ1-5 | 15 | TRBV6-5 | CASSPTENSNQPQHF
TRBJ2-2 | 16 | TRBV14 | CASSQWRGPFTGELFF
TRBJ2-3 | 16 | TRBV27 | CASSLSPDSNTDTQYF
TRBJ1-3 | 11 | TRBV7-9 | CASIQKNTIYF
TRBJ2-1 | 14 | TRBV6-5 | CASSFLDTRNEQFF
TRBJ2-7 | 12 | TRBV7-8 | CASSLPNYEQYF
TRBJ1-5 | 14 | TRBV6-5 | CASSYSGMYQPQHF
TRBJ2-1 | 15 | TRBV9 | CASSVTGFPYNEQFF
TRBJ1-5 | 13 | TRBV19 | CASSIGQNQPQHF
TRBJ1-2 | 15 | TRBV7-2 | CASSPTVWTDYGYTF
TRBJ2-7 | 14 | TRBV5-8 | CASSNGGGAYEQYF
TRBJ1-1 | 13 | TRBV12-3/TRBV12-4 | CASTQTGTTEAFF
TRBJ2-3 | 15 | TRBV24-1 | CATSDRGQGADTQYF
TRBJ2-5 | 14 | TRBV5-4 | CASSSGGPLETQYF
TRBJ1-2 | 12 | TRBV5-1 | CASRLGFAGYTF
TRBJ2-1 | 17 | TRBV10-2 | CASSEPRLAGSYNEQFF
TRBJ2-3 | 13 | TRBV14 | CASNGGSTDTQYF
TRBJ1-5 | 12 | TRBV12-3/TRBV12-4 | CASSAGVQPQHF